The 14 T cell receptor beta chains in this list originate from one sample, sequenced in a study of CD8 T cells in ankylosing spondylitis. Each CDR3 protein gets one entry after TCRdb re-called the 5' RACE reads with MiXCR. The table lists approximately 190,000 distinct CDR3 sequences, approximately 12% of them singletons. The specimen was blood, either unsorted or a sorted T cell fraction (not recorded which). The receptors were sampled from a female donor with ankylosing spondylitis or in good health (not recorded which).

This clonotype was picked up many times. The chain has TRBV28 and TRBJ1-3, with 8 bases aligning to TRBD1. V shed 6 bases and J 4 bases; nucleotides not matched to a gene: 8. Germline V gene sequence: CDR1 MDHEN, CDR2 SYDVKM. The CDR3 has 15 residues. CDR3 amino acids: CASRRPQGAGNTIYF. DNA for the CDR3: TGTGCCAGCAGACGACCCCAGGGGGCGGGAAACACCATATATTTT.

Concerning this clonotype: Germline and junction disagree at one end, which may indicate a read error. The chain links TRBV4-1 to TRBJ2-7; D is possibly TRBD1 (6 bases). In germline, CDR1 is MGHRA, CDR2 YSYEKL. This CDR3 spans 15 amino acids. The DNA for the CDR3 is TGCGCCAGCAGCCAAGAGAACAGGGACACCTACGAGCAGCACTTC. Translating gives CASSQENRDTYEQHF.

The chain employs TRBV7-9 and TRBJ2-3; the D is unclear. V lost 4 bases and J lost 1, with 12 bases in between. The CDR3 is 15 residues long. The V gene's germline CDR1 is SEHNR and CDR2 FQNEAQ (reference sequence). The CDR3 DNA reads TGTGCCAGCAGCTCCCCCGATGGACGCACAGATACGCAGTATTTT. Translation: CASSSPDGRTDTQYF.

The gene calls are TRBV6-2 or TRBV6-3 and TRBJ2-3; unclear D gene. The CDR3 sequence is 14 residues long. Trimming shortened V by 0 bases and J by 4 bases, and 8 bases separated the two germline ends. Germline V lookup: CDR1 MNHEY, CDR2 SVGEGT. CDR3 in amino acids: CASSYSPEPDTQYF. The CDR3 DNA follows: TGTGCCAGCAGTTACTCTCCGGAGCCAGATACGCAGTATTTT.

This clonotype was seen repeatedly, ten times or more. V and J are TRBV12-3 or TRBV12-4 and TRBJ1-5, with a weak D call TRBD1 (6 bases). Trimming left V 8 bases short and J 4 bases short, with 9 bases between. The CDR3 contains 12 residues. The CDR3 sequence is CASGTGNQPQHF. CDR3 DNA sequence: TGTGCCAGCGGTACAGGGAATCAGCCCCAGCATTTT.

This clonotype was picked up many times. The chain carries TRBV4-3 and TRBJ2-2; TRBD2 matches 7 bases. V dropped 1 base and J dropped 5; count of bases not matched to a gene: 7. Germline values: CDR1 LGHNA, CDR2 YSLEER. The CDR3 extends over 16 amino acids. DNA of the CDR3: TGCGCCAGCAGCCAAGCGGGGGGAGCCGGAACCGGGGAGCTGTTTTTT. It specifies CASSQAGGAGTGELFF.

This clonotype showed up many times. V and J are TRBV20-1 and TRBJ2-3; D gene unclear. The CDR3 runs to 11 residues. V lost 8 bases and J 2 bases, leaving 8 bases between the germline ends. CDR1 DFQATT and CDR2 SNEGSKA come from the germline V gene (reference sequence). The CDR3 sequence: CSSPATDTQYF. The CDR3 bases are TGCAGTTCCCCGGCCACAGATACGCAGTATTTT.

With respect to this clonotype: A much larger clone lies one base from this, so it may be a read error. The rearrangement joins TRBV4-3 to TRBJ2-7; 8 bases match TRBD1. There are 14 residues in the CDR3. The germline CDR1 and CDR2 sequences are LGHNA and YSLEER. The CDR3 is CTSSQGTGRYEQYF. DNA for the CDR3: TGCACCAGCAGCCAAGGGACAGGCCGCTACGAGCAGTACTTC.

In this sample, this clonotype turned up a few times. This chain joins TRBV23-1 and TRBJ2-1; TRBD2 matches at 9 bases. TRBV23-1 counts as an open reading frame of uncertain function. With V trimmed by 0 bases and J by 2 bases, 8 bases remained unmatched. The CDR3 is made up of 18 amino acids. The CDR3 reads CASSQSLTSGRTYNEQFF. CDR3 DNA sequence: TGCGCCAGCAGTCAATCCTTAACCAGCGGGAGGACCTACAATGAGCAGTTCTTC.

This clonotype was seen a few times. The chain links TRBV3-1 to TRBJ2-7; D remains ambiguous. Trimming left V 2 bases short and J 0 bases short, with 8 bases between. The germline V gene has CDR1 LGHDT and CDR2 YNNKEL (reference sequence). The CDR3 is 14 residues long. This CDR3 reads CASSQRHSSYEQYF. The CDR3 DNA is TGTGCCAGCAGCCAAAGACACAGCTCCTACGAGCAGTACTTC.

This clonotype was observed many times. The CDR3 here is CASSGPGWREAFF. For the CDR3, the DNA is TGTGCCAGCAGCGGTCCTGGGTGGCGCGAAGCTTTCTTT. This rearrangement joins TRBV21-1 to TRBJ1-1; the D call in the table, TRBD1, was not verified against the DNA. TRBV21-1 is an annotated pseudogene. The length of the CDR3 is 13 residues.

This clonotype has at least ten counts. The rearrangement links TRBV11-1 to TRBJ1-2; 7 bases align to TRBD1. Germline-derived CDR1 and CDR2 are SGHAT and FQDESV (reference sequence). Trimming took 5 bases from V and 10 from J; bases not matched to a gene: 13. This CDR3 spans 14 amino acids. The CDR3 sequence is CASSQPGTALSYTF. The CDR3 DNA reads TGTGCCAGCAGCCAACCCGGGACAGCCTTGTCCTACACCTTC.

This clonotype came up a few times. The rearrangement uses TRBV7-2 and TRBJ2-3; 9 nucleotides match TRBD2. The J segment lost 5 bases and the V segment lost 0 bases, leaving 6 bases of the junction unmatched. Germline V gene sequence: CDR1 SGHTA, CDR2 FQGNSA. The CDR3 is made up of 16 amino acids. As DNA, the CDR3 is TGTGCCAGCAGCTTAGCGCCTAGCGGGACGGGAGATACGCAGTATTTT. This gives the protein CASSLAPSGTGDTQYF.

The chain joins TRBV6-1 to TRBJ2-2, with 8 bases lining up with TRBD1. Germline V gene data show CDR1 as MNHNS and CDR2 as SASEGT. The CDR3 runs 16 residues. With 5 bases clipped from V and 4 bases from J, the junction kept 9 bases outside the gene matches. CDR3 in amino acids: CASSPGQGALTGELFF. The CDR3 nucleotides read TGTGCCAGCAGTCCCGGGCAGGGGGCCCTCACCGGGGAGCTGTTTTTT.